Below, 10 T cell receptor beta chains from the same sample are listed, as sequenced in a study of siplizumab effects on memory and regulatory T cells. TCRdb's table, derived via immunoSEQ multiplex PCR, lists solely in-frame clones and lacks some. This sample has approximately 100,000 clones, with just under 95% found just once. The source material was non-Treg CD4+ T cells sorted from blood. The receptors stem from a human donor in good health.

This clone was counted only a few times. J is TRBJ1-6 and V is TRBV4-1; D may be TRBD1 (5 bases). The CDR3 has 17 amino acids. V lost 1 base to trimming and J lost 12 bases, with 22 bases between them. Germline-derived CDR1 and CDR2 are MGHRA and YSYEKL. CDR3 protein: CASSQGGSVGGVGPLHF. DNA for the CDR3: TGCGCCAGCAGCCAAGGGGGCAGTGTTGGAGGGGTCGGACCCCTCCACTTT.

V is TRBV29-1 and J is TRBJ2-2, with 8 positions matching TRBD1. The CDR3 extends over 14 amino acids. Germline V gene data show CDR1 as SQVTM and CDR2 as ANQGSEA. After removal of 7 bases from V and 3 bases from J, the junction contained 7 bases not matched to a gene. The CDR3 nucleotides are TGCAGCGCTTCAGACAGGGGAGACACCGGGGAGCTGTTTTTT. This encodes CSASDRGDTGELFF.

The V call is TRBV11-1, the J call TRBJ2-1, with 7 positions matching TRBD2. J was trimmed by 4 bases and V by 2 bases; bases with no gene match: 5. There are 15 residues in the CDR3. The V gene's germline CDR1 is SGHAT and CDR2 FQDESV (reference sequence). CDR3 coding DNA: TGTGCCAGCAGCTTAAAACTAGCGATTTACAATGAGCAGTTCTTC. The encoded protein is CASSLKLAIYNEQFF.

As to this clone: Relative to the germline gene, one junction end is altered; a read error may explain this. The chain has TRBV28 and TRBJ1-5, with D possibly TRBD1 on 6 matching bases. CDR1 is MDHEN, CDR2 SYDVKM, per germline. CDR3 length: 15 amino acids. CDR3 sequence reads: CATSRGGSSNQPQHF. The CDR3 nucleotides are TGTGCCACCAGTAGGGGGGGGAGTAGCAATCAGCCCCAGCATTTT.

The genes are TRBV11-2 and TRBJ2-1; D is possibly TRBD1 or TRBD2 (5 bases each). The CDR3 sequence is 15 residues long. In germline, CDR1 is SGHAT, CDR2 FQNNGV. V lost 0 bases and J 9 bases, leaving 15 bases between the germline ends. The CDR3 bases are TGTGCCAGCAGCTTAGATCAGAGGGTTGGGGGTGAGCAGTTCTTC. Translating it yields CASSLDQRVGGEQFF.

CDR3 DNA: TGTGCCAGCAGCCAACCGGGACAGGGGAAGGAGACCCAGTACTTC. Translating gives CASSQPGQGKETQYF. The rearrangement uses TRBV25-1 and TRBJ2-5, with 10 bases fitting TRBD1. The CDR3 loop spans 15 amino acids. Germline lookup yields CDR1 MGHDK and CDR2 SYGVNS. V trimming: 6 bases; J trimming: 5 bases; junction bases outside the gene matches: 9.

The V and J genes are TRBV13 and TRBJ1-1; no clear D gene. The CDR3 runs to 13 residues. The germline gives CDR1 PRHDT, CDR2 FYEKMQ (reference sequence). Trimming took 2 bases from V and 2 from J, leaving 6 bases between them. CDR3 region: CASSLNLNTEAFF. CDR3 coding DNA: TGTGCCAGCAGCTTAAATCTCAACACTGAAGCTTTCTTT.

This clone has a single count. This rearrangement joins TRBV7-2 to TRBJ1-1, with a possible D match to TRBD1 (6 bases). CDR1 is SGHTA and CDR2 is FQGNSA in the germline V gene. The CDR3 extends over 14 amino acids. V lost 5 bases and J lost 7, with 17 bases in between. CDR3 loop: CASSQGQLFGEAFF. DNA for the CDR3: TGTGCCAGCAGCCAGGGGCAGCTGTTCGGTGAAGCTTTCTTT.

V gene TRBV28 combines with J gene TRBJ1-4, with TRBD1 as a possible D gene (5 bases). The CDR3 contains 13 residues. With 8 bases removed from V and 7 bases from J, the gap between germline ends came to 14 bases. The V gene's germline CDR1 is MDHEN and CDR2 SYDVKM. The CDR3 coding sequence is TGTGCCAGCGGCTTGGGGGGGAGTGAAAAACTGTTTTTT. Its protein is CASGLGGSEKLFF. The variable domain in full, with the rest retrieved from reference TRBV28 and TRBJ1-4, is DVKVTQSSRYLVKRTGEKVFLECVQDMDHENMFWYRQDPGLGLRLIYFSYDVKMKEKGDIPEGYSVSREKKERFSLILESASTNQTSMYLCASGLGGSEKLFFGSGTQLSVL.

The chain links TRBV7-2 to TRBJ1-1; TRBD1 is a possible D gene (5 bases). The V gene lost 5 bases and the J gene lost 4 bases, with 17 bases spanning the gap. The CDR3 has 15 residues. The germline CDR1 and CDR2 sequences are SGHTA and FQGNSA. For the CDR3, the DNA is TGTGCCAGCAGCCGAACGACCGGGGGAGCCACTGAAGCTTTCTTT. This encodes CASSRTTGGATEAFF.